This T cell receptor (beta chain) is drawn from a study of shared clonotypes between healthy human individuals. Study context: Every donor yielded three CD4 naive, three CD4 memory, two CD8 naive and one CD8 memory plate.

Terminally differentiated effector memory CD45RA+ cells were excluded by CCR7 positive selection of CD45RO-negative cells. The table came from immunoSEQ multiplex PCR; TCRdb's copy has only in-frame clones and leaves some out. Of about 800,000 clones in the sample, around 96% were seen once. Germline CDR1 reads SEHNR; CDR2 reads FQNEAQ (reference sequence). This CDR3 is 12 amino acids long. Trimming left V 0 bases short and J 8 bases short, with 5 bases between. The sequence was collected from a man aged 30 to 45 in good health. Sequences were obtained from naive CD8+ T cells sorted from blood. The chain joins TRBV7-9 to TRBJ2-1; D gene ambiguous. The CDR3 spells CASSLAFHEQFF. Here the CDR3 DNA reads TGTGCCAGCAGCTTAGCGTTCCATGAGCAGTTCTTC. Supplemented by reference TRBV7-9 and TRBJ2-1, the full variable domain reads DTGVSQNPRHKITKRGQNVTFRCDPISEHNRLYWYRQTLGQGPEFLTYFQNEAQLEKSRLLSDRFSAERPKGSFSTLEIQRTEQGDSAMYLCASSLAFHEQFFGPGTRLTVL.